Each of the 2 T cell receptor beta chains below was sequenced from the same sample in a study of CD8 T cells in ankylosing spondylitis. A single record per CDR3 protein comes from TCRdb applying MiXCR to the 5' RACE reads. The sample lists hundreds of thousands of distinct CDR3 sequences; 8.2% were seen once. The sequenced sample consisted of blood, either unsorted or a sorted T cell fraction (not recorded which). The receptor source for this set is a female donor with ankylosing spondylitis or in good health (not recorded which).

This clonotype was seen repeatedly, ten times or more. The V call is TRBV29-1, the J call TRBJ2-5; TRBD1 is a possible D gene (5 bases). CDR3 length equals 11 residues. The germline V gene encodes CDR1 SQVTM and CDR2 ANQGSEA. V shed 7 bases and J shed 5 bases, with 11 bases lying between them. This CDR3 is CSGRQLETQYF. CDR3 bases: TGCAGCGGACGACAGTTGGAGACCCAGTACTTC.

Points on this clonotype: A read error may be the cause here, since a much bigger clone is one base away. V is TRBV2 and J is TRBJ2-7; a possible D gene is TRBD1 (7 bases). This CDR3 spans 13 amino acids. Germline V gene lookup returns CDR1 SNHLY and CDR2 FYNNEI. Trimming left V 6 bases short and J 7 bases short, with 16 bases between. CDR3 sequence (DNA): TGTGCCAGCAGCCCCAGGGGGGCATGGGAGCAGTACTTC. It is translated as CASSPRGAWEQYF.